These 32 T cell receptor beta chains were sequenced from one sample in a study of cytomegalovirus exposure and HLA in healthy donors. The PCR made use of 60 Vbeta and 13 Jbeta primers. The protocol was immunoSEQ multiplex PCR, while the TCRdb copy is restricted to in-frame clones and leaves out a portion. Among some 140,000 clones listed, 77% were seen once. The sequenced material came from PBMCs. All receptors derive from an older woman in good health and CMV-seronegative.

The J gene is TRBJ2-7, the V gene TRBV2; 7 nucleotides line up with TRBD1. The CDR3 spans 15 residues. Germline CDR1 reads SNHLY; CDR2 reads FYNNEI. The junction had 10 bases not matched to a gene; V was cut back by 7 bases and J by 1 base. CDR3 region: CASTVEGAVSYEQYF. Here the CDR3 DNA reads TGTGCCAGCACAGTAGAGGGGGCCGTTTCCTACGAGCAGTACTTC.

V and J are TRBV2 and TRBJ1-6; no clear D. Germline V gives CDR1 SNHLY, CDR2 FYNNEI. There are 14 residues in the CDR3. Trimming took off 6 bases at V and 8 bases at J, with 14 bases between the two ends. The CDR3 region is CASREPGRDSPLHF. The CDR3 DNA sequence: TGTGCCAGCAGAGAGCCGGGGAGAGATTCACCCCTCCACTTT.

Concerning this clone itself: Relative to the germline gene, one junction end is altered; a read error may explain this. Other nucleotide sequences from this sample produce the same CDR3. The chain links TRBV5-6 to TRBJ1-1; D not certain. Germline lookup yields CDR1 SGHDT and CDR2 YYEEEE. This CDR3 has 15 amino acids. The CDR3 loop is CASSLGIRNQVEAFF. The CDR3, as DNA: TGTGCCAGCAGCTTGGGTATCAGAAACCAGGTGGAAGCTTTTTTT.

The chain carries TRBV10-2 and TRBJ1-4, with TRBD1 matching 7 bases. Germline V gene data show CDR1 as WSHSY and CDR2 as SAAADI. The CDR3 extends over 15 amino acids. With 5 bases clipped from V and 2 bases from J, the junction kept 5 bases outside the gene matches. The CDR3 sequence: CASSRETGTNEKLFF. In DNA, the CDR3 is TGCGCCAGCAGTAGAGAGACAGGGACTAATGAAAAACTGTTTTTT.

The chain joins TRBV30 to TRBJ2-5, with 8 positions matching TRBD1. This CDR3 region has 15 residues. The germline V gene has CDR1 GTSNPN and CDR2 SVGIG (reference sequence). The V gene end was trimmed by 3 bases and the J gene end by 4 bases; junction bases not matched to a gene: 10. CDR3 in DNA: TGTGCCTGGAGAAGGCTGGACAGGGTTAGAGAGACCCAGTACTTC. This codes for CAWRRLDRVRETQYF.

The chain uses TRBV19 and TRBJ1-4; 9 bases line up with TRBD1. V lost 2 bases, J lost 8 bases, and 6 bases stayed unmatched. In germline, CDR1 is LNHDA, CDR2 SQIVND (reference sequence). The CDR3 totals 15 residues. CDR3 residues: CASSIPGQGGEKLFF. CDR3 DNA: TGTGCCAGTAGTATACCGGGACAGGGAGGCGAAAAACTGTTTTTT.

The chain couples TRBV2 to TRBJ1-5, with D perhaps TRBD1 (6 bases). Looked up from germline, CDR1 is SNHLY and CDR2 is FYNNEI. CDR3 length: 13 amino acids. Trimming stripped 6 bases from V and 8 bases from J, with 14 bases between. The chain's CDR3 is CASREQGLEPQHF. The CDR3 DNA reads TGTGCCAGCAGGGAACAGGGCCTCGAGCCCCAGCATTTT.

CDR3 nucleotides: TGTGCCAGCAGACGACCGGGACAGGGGGCCGGGGAGCTGTTTTTT. Protein: CASRRPGQGAGELFF. The V gene is TRBV27, the J gene TRBJ2-2, with 11 bases that match TRBD1. The CDR3 sequence is 15 residues long. Germline V lookup: CDR1 MNHEY, CDR2 SMNVEV (reference sequence). The V segment lost 6 bases and the J segment 6 bases; nucleotides outside the gene matches: 6.

The chain couples TRBV11-2 to TRBJ2-1, with 12 bases that match TRBD2. Germline V gives CDR1 SGHAT, CDR2 FQNNGV. V lost 5 bases, J lost 4 bases, and 3 bases stayed unmatched. This CDR3 region has 15 residues. The CDR3 loop reads CASSRLAGDYNEQFF. The CDR3 nucleotides are TGTGCCAGCAGCCGACTAGCGGGAGATTACAATGAGCAGTTCTTC.

The chain is built from TRBV5-1 and TRBJ2-7; D not resolved. CDR3 size: 14 residues. Trimming cost V 0 bases and J 0 bases, with 7 bases left between them. The germline V gene has CDR1 SGHRS and CDR2 YFSETQ. For the CDR3, the DNA is TGCGCCAGCAGCTTGGGGGCAGGCTCCTACGAGCAGTACTTC. This encodes CASSLGAGSYEQYF.

CDR3 sequence (DNA): TGTGCCAGCAGTGCATCTGGGACTAGCACAGATACGCAGTATTTT. Encoded protein: CASSASGTSTDTQYF. The chain has TRBV6-4 and TRBJ2-3; weak D call: TRBD2 (6 bases). The germline V gene has CDR1 MRHNA and CDR2 SNTAGT. The CDR3 has 15 residues. With 4 bases removed from V and 0 bases from J, the gap between germline ends came to 11 bases.

The rearrangement uses TRBV19 and TRBJ1-5, with D perhaps TRBD1 (6 bases). This CDR3 contains 15 residues. With 7 bases removed from V and 3 bases from J, the gap between germline ends came to 16 bases. Germline V gives CDR1 LNHDA, CDR2 SQIVND (reference sequence). CDR3 sequence (DNA): TGTGCCAGTAAAAGGGCAGGGGAATTCAATCAGCCCCAGCATTTT. It translates to CASKRAGEFNQPQHF.

The chain carries TRBV7-9 and TRBJ2-5, with D perhaps TRBD2 (5 bases). Judging by the DNA end, TRBJ2-7 fits better; the J call may be wrong. The germline V gene encodes CDR1 SEHNR and CDR2 FQNEAQ (reference sequence). This CDR3 spans 14 amino acids. CDR3 DNA: TGTGCCAGCAGCTTTCCGGGGTCCCCCTACGAGCAGTACTTC. Protein sequence: CASSFPGSPYEQYF.

Comments on this clone: The junction and the germline gene differ at one end; a read error may be behind it. In the same sample, other DNA sequences code for this CDR3. The V gene is TRBV29-1, the J gene TRBJ2-7; D remains ambiguous. The CDR3 is made up of 17 amino acids. The V gene's germline CDR1 is SQVTM and CDR2 ANQGSEA. The CDR3 here is CSVLRIPNPSASYEQYF. For the CDR3, the DNA is TGCAGCGTCCTCAGGATTCCCAATCCCAGTGCGTCCTATGAGCAGTACTTC.

This clone was counted only a few times. The genes are TRBV28 and TRBJ2-3; D is perhaps TRBD2 (5 bases). Germline loops: CDR1 MDHEN, CDR2 SYDVKM. This CDR3 comprises 19 residues. V lost 5 bases and J lost 4, with 28 bases in between. CDR3 nucleotides: TGTGCCAGCAGTACGAAACTGAGACTACGTCTTGAAGGCGCAGATACGCAGTATTTT. Residues: CASSTKLRLRLEGADTQYF.

Points on this clone: The junction departs from the called germline gene at one end, perhaps through a read error. The chain carries TRBV14 and TRBJ2-3; D perhaps matches TRBD1 (6 bases). The CDR3 spans 15 residues. The germline V gene has CDR1 SGHDN and CDR2 FVKESK. CDR3 coding DNA: TGTGCCAGCAACCAAAGGGATACAGGGCTACATACGCAGTATTTT. It specifies CASNQRDTGLHTQYF.

This chain joins TRBV7-2 and TRBJ2-3; 14 bases align to TRBD2. Germline V gene data show CDR1 as SGHTA and CDR2 as FQGNSA. The trim removed 5 bases at V and 5 bases at J, leaving 9 bases unmatched. CDR3 length equals 17 residues. CDR3 in DNA: TGTGCCAGCAGCATGCCGGGACTAGCGGGGGCCCAAGATACGCAGTATTTT. This codes for CASSMPGLAGAQDTQYF.

The gene calls are TRBV30 and TRBJ1-2; D remains unclear. The CDR3 extends over 11 amino acids. The V end lost 0 bases, the J end lost 5 bases, and 4 bases lay between the germline ends. Germline CDR1 and CDR2: GTSNPN and SVGIG (reference sequence). The CDR3 reads CAWSVRYGYTF. The CDR3 DNA sequence: TGTGCCTGGAGTGTACGGTATGGCTACACCTTC.

This clone is a singleton in its sample. The rearrangement links TRBV15 to TRBJ2-3, with TRBD2 identical over 14 bases. The CDR3 is 19 residues long. With V trimmed by 0 bases and J by 4 bases, 9 bases remained unmatched. Germline V gives CDR1 LNHNV, CDR2 YYDKDF (reference sequence). The CDR3 sequence is CATSRDPSGLAGAADTQYF. In DNA, the CDR3 is TGTGCCACCAGCAGAGACCCCTCGGGACTAGCGGGGGCCGCAGATACGCAGTATTTT.

The J gene is TRBJ2-3, the V gene TRBV2; TRBD1 matches at 7 bases. The ends lost 6 bases at V and 0 bases at J; junction bases unmatched: 3. Looked up from germline, CDR1 is SNHLY and CDR2 is FYNNEI. The CDR3 contains 14 residues. DNA of the CDR3: TGTGCCAGCAGACAGGGGTCTAGCACAGATACGCAGTATTTT. Amino acid sequence: CASRQGSSTDTQYF.

V usage is TRBV7-7 and J usage is TRBJ2-1; TRBD1 aligns across 10 bases. The germline CDR1 and CDR2 sequences are SSHAT and FNYEAQ (reference sequence). J was trimmed by 2 bases and V by 5 bases; bases with no gene match: 3. This CDR3 contains 15 residues. The CDR3 loop reads CASSAGTGAYNEQFF. DNA for the CDR3: TGTGCCAGCAGCGCCGGGACAGGGGCCTACAATGAGCAGTTCTTC. Full variable domain (missing parts from reference TRBV7-7 and TRBJ2-1): GAGVSQSPRYKVTKRGQDVTLRCDPISSHATLYWYQQALGQGPEFLTYFNYEAQPDKSGLPSDRFSAERPEGSISTLTIQRTEQRDSAMYRCASSAGTGAYNEQFFGPGTRLTVL.

This rearrangement joins TRBV5-1 to TRBJ1-2, with D maybe TRBD1 (5 bases). The CDR3 runs 14 residues. Trimming shortened V by 0 bases and J by 4 bases, and 10 bases separated the two germline ends. CDR1 and CDR2 from the germline V gene are SGHRS and YFSETQ. In DNA form, the CDR3 reads TGCGCCAGCAGCTTGGACAGCGGGGGCTATGGCTACACCTTC. Translating gives CASSLDSGGYGYTF. Full variable domain (outside the CDR3, taken from reference TRBV5-1 and TRBJ1-2): KAGVTQTPRYLIKTRGQQVTLSCSPISGHRSVSWYQQTPGQGLQFLFEYFSETQRNKGNFPGRFSGRQFSNSRSEMNVSTLELGDSALYLCASSLDSGGYGYTFGSGTRLTVV.

CDR3 region: CASAGQGPSGANVLTF. In DNA form, the CDR3 reads TGTGCCAGCGCGGGACAGGGGCCGTCTGGGGCCAACGTCCTGACTTTC. The chain joins TRBV2 to TRBJ2-6; 10 bases line up with TRBD1. Germline values: CDR1 SNHLY, CDR2 FYNNEI. Germline trimming cut 8 bases from V and 1 base from J; bases unmatched to any gene: 5. The CDR3 is 16 residues long.

CDR3 sequence: CASSSRLAGTDTQYF. CDR3 nucleotides: TGTGCCAGCAGCTCAAGACTAGCGGGAACAGATACGCAGTATTTT. This rearrangement joins TRBV7-6 to TRBJ2-3, with TRBD2 matching 11 bases. The CDR3 contains 15 residues. CDR1 SGHVS and CDR2 FNYEAQ come from the germline V gene. V dropped 4 bases and J dropped 3; count of bases not matched to a gene: 3.

This sequence joins TRBV6-4 and TRBJ2-3; D possibly corresponds to TRBD1 (5 bases). The V gene's germline CDR1 is MRHNA and CDR2 SNTAGT. Trimming pared 1 base from V and 0 bases from J, leaving 11 bases between. The CDR3 is 16 residues long. The CDR3 DNA sequence: TGTGCCAGCAGTGACTTCGACAGTCCCAGCACAGATACGCAGTATTTT. Its protein is CASSDFDSPSTDTQYF.

This chain links TRBV7-3 with TRBJ1-5; the D is unclear. This CDR3 has 17 residues. V lost 5 bases, J lost 0 bases, and 17 bases lay in between. Germline CDR1 SGHTA, CDR2 FQGTGA. The CDR3 DNA sequence: TGTGCCAGCAGCGGCAACGGGGTTCTCACTAGCAATCAGCCCCAGCATTTT. It codes for CASSGNGVLTSNQPQHF.

This clone appeared a single time. CDR3 sequence (DNA): TGTGCCAGCTCACCGGCAACAGGGCGCAATCAGCCCCAGCATTTT. Translation gives CASSPATGRNQPQHF. This chain uses TRBV18 with TRBJ1-5; possibly TRBD1 for D (6 bases). V dropped 3 bases and J dropped 2 bases, with 11 bases sitting between them. This CDR3 is 15 amino acids long. Per germline, CDR1 KGHSH and CDR2 LQKENI.

As concerns this clone: A junction boundary mismatches the germline segment, possibly from a read error. This rearrangement joins TRBV7-9 to TRBJ2-3; D is unresolved. Per the germline V gene, CDR1 is SEHNR and CDR2 is FQNEAQ (reference sequence). The CDR3 sequence is 12 residues long. The CDR3 is CSSSLGLSAARF. In DNA form, the CDR3 reads TGTTCCAGCAGCTTAGGTCTGTCCGCGGCCCGGTTT.

The chain couples TRBV4-1 to TRBJ1-2, with a weak D call TRBD1 (5 bases). CDR3 length equals 18 residues. The V gene lost 1 base and the J gene lost 4 bases, with 22 bases spanning the gap. CDR1 is MGHRA and CDR2 is YSYEKL in the germline V gene. The chain's CDR3 is CASSQGSIAGGIGYGYTF. The CDR3 DNA is TGCGCCAGCAGCCAAGGGTCAATCGCGGGGGGAATAGGCTATGGCTACACCTTC.

This chain joins TRBV7-9 and TRBJ1-1; D remains unclear. Germline V gene data show CDR1 as SEHNR and CDR2 as FQNEAQ (reference sequence). The V and J ends lost 7 bases and 1 base respectively, with 7 bases between them. The CDR3 totals 12 residues. CDR3 in amino acids: CASKTWNTEAFF. CDR3 in DNA: TGTGCCAGCAAAACTTGGAACACTGAAGCTTTCTTT.

The rearrangement joins TRBV4-2 to TRBJ2-7; TRBD1 matches 10 bases. Per the germline V gene, CDR1 is LGHNA and CDR2 is YNFKEQ. V shed 3 bases, J shed 3 bases, and the junction held 17 bases outside the gene matches. CDR3 length equals 19 residues. CDR3 protein: CASSQVDRGETSARYEQYF. The CDR3 DNA follows: TGTGCCAGCAGCCAGGTGGACAGGGGGGAGACTAGCGCCCGCTACGAGCAGTACTTC.

The chain carries TRBV7-9 and TRBJ1-1; D is undetermined. The ends were cut back, 1 base at V and 6 bases at J, with 15 bases in the middle. Germline V gene lookup returns CDR1 SEHNR and CDR2 FQNEAQ (reference sequence). This CDR3 spans 15 amino acids. CDR3 in DNA: TGTGCCAGCAGCTTAGTCCCAATCATCGAGGCTGAAGCTTTCTTT. It yields the protein CASSLVPIIEAEAFF. The entire variable domain, with the rest obtained from reference TRBV7-9 and TRBJ1-1, is as follows: DTGVSQNPRHKITKRGQNVTFRCDPISEHNRLYWYRQTLGQGPEFLTYFQNEAQLEKSRLLSDRFSAERPKGSFSTLEIQRTEQGDSAMYLCASSLVPIIEAEAFFGQGTRLTVV.